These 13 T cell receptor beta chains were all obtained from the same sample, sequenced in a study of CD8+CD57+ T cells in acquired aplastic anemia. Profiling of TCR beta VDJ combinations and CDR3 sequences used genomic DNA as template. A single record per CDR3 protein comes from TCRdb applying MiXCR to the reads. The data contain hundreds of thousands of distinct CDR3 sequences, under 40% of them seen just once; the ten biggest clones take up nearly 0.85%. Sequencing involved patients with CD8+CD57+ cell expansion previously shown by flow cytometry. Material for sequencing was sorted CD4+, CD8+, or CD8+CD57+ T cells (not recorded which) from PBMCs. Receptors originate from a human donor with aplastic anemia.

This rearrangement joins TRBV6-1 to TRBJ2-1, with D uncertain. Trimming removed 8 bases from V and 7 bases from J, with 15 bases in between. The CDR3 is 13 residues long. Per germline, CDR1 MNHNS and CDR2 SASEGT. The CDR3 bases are TGTGCCAGCCGGTTAGGGAACGAGAATGAGCAGTTCTTC. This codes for CASRLGNENEQFF.

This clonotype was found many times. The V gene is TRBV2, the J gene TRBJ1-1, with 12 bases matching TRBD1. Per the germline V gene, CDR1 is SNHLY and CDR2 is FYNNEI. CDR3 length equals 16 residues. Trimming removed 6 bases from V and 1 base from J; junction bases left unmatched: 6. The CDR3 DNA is TGTGCCAGCAGCACTGGGACAGGGGGCGCGAACACTGAAGCTTTCTTT. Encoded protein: CASSTGTGGANTEAFF.

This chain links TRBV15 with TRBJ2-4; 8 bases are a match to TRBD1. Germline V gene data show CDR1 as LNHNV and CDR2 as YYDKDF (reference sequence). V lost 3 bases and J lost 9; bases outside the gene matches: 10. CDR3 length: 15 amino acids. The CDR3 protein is CATSRDGTGVVIQYF. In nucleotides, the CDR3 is TGTGCCACCAGCAGGGACGGGACAGGAGTGGTCATTCAGTACTTC.

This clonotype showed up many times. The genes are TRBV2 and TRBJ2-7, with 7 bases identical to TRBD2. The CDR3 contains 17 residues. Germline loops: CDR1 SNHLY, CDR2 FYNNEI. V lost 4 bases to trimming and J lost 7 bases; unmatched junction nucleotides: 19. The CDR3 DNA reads TGTGCCAGCAGTGTCGGGAACAGCGGGGCTCGCCTCTGGGAGCAGTACTTC. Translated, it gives CASSVGNSGARLWEQYF.

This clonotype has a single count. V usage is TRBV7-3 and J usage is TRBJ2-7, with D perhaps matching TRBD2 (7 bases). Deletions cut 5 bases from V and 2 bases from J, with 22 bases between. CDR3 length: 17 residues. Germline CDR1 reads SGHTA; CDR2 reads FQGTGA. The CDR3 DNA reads TGTGCCAGCAGCGTCGCCGGAGGGGGGGGTGGTGCCTACGAGCAGTACTTC. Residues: CASSVAGGGGGAYEQYF.

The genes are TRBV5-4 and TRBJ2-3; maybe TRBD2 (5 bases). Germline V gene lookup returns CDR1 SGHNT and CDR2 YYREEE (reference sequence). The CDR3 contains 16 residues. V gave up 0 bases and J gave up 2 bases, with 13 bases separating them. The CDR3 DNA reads TGTGCCAGCAGCTTGGCTCTACTAGATAACACAGATACGCAGTATTTT. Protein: CASSLALLDNTDTQYF.

The CDR3 DNA reads TGTGCCAGCAGTTTAATAGCGGGAGTTACCGGGGAGCTGTTTTTT. It translates to CASSLIAGVTGELFF. The chain carries TRBV12-3 or TRBV12-4 and TRBJ2-2, with TRBD2 matching over 9 bases. The length of the CDR3 is 15 residues. The V gene end was trimmed by 2 bases and the J gene end by 5 bases; junction bases not matched to a gene: 3.

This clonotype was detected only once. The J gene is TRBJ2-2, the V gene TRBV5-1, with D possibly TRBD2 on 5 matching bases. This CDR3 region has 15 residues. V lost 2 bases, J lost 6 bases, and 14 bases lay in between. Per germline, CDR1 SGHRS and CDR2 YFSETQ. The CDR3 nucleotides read TGCGCCAGCAGCTTAATCGGACTCCTGCCCGGGGAGCTGTTTTTT. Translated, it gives CASSLIGLLPGELFF.

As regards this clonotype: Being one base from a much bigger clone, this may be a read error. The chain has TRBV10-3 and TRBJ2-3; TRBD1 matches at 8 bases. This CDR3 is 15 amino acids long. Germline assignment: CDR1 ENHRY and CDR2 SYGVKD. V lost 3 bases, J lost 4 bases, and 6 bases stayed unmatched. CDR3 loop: CAISDGQGGPDTQYF. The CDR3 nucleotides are TGTGCCATCAGTGATGGACAGGGAGGTCCAGATACGCAGTATTTT.

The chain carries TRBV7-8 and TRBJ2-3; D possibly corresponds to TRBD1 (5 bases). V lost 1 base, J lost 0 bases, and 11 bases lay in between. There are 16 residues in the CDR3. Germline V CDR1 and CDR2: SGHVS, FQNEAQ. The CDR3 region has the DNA TGTGCCAGCAGCTTAGAAAGGGGTGCTAGCACAGATACGCAGTATTTT. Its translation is CASSLERGASTDTQYF.

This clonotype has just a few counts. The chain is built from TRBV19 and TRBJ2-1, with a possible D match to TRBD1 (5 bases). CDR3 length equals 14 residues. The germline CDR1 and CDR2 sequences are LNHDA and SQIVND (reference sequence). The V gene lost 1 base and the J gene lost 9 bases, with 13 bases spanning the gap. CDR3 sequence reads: CASSIVFQGSEQFF. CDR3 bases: TGTGCCAGTAGTATAGTTTTTCAGGGAAGTGAGCAGTTCTTC.

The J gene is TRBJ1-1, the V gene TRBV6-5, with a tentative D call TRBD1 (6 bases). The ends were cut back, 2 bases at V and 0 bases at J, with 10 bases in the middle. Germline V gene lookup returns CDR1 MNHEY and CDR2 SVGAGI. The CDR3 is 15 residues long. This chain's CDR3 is CASSYTGQLNTEAFF. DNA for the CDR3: TGTGCCAGCAGTTACACAGGACAGTTGAACACTGAAGCTTTCTTT.

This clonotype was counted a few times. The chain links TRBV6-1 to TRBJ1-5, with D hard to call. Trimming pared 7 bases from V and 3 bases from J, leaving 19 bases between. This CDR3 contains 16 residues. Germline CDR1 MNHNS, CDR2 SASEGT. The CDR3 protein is CASNQALGSPNQPQHF. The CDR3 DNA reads TGTGCCAGCAACCAGGCCTTGGGGAGCCCCAATCAGCCCCAGCATTTT.